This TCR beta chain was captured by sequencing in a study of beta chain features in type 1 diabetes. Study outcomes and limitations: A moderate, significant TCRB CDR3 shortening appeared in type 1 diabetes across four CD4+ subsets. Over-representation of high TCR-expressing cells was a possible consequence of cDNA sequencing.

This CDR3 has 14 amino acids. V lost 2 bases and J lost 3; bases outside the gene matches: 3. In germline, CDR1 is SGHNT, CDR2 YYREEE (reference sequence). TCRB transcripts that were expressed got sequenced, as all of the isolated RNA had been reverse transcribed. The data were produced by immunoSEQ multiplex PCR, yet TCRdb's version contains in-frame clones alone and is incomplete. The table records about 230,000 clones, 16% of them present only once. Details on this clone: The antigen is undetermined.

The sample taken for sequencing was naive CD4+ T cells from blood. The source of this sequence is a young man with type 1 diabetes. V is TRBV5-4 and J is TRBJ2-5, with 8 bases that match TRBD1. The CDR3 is CASSFQTGEETQYF. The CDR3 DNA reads TGTGCCAGCAGCTTTCAGACAGGGGAAGAGACCCAGTACTTC.